A single TCR beta chain is shown here with its context. Original analysis: Cell counts per sample came from amplifying reference gene primers. Profiled with immunoSEQ multiplex PCR; TCRdb holds only in-frame clones, not every one. Clone size and V and J calls were adopted from that table, with D and trimming inferred from the DNA. The sample lists about 200,000 clones; 83% were seen once. The source of the sample is a study of blood T cell repertoires in COVID-19. Looking at the study overall: Donors in the United States, Italy and Spain gave samples during acute or convalescent COVID-19.

Those enrolled, adults aged roughly 18 to 100 years, came from roughly 22 US areas. Germline V gives CDR1 SGHVS, CDR2 FNYEAQ. J lost 5 bases, V lost 2 bases, and 3 bases had no gene match. The CDR3 is made up of 14 amino acids. This receptor was obtained from a woman aged 45 to 65 who had been exposed to COVID-19. The sequencing input was PBMCs or T cells enriched from blood (not recorded which). The rearrangement links TRBV7-6 to TRBJ2-7; the match to TRBD2 covers 10 bases. CDR3 amino acids: CASSLRTSGDEQYF. DNA of the CDR3: TGTGCCAGCAGCTTAAGAACTAGCGGGGACGAGCAGTACTTC.